Presented here are 9 T cell receptor beta chains from one specimen sequenced in a study of PD-L1 blockade in urothelial cancer. Described time point: pretreatment peripheral blood. Produced via immunoSEQ multiplex PCR; TCRdb's table is partial and in-frame only. The sample lists under 50,000 clones; 91% were seen once. The sample in question was PBMCs, obtained around atezolizumab (anti-PD-L1) treatment. The receptor set was obtained from a woman in her sixties or seventies with urothelial cancer.

The rearrangement joins TRBV28 to TRBJ2-4; D is perhaps TRBD2 (6 bases). CDR1 is MDHEN, CDR2 SYDVKM, per germline. This CDR3 region has 13 residues. CDR3 sequence: CVTQLREKNIQYF. Written as DNA, the CDR3 is TGTGTTACCCAGTTACGGGAGAAGAACATTCAGTACTTC.

The chain joins TRBV4-1 to TRBJ2-5; TRBD1 agrees at 8 bases. The CDR3 is 15 amino acids. The trim removed 3 bases at V and 1 base at J, leaving 4 bases unmatched. Germline V gene data show CDR1 as MGHRA and CDR2 as YSYEKL. The CDR3 nucleotides are TGCGCCAGCAGCCAGGGAGGACAGGGCCAAGAGACCCAGTACTTC. The encoded protein is CASSQGGQGQETQYF.

This chain joins TRBV9 and TRBJ2-5; maybe TRBD2 (5 bases). Germline V CDR1 and CDR2: SGDLS, YYNGEE. The CDR3 sequence is 16 residues long. Trimming took off 0 bases at V and 1 base at J, with 13 bases between the two ends. The CDR3 DNA follows: TGTGCCAGCAGCGTAGGAATCGGGATTGTCCAAGAGACCCAGTACTTC. This encodes CASSVGIGIVQETQYF.

V usage is TRBV4-1 and J usage is TRBJ2-7; TRBD2 might be the D (6 bases). The ends were cut back, 3 bases at V and 0 bases at J, with 12 bases in the middle. The CDR3 is 15 residues long. CDR1 is MGHRA and CDR2 is YSYEKL in the germline V gene. CDR3 residues: CASSQGYGSSYEQYF. The DNA of the CDR3 is TGCGCCAGCAGCCAGGGGTACGGGAGCTCCTACGAGCAGTACTTC.

This clone was picked up a small number of times. The rearrangement links TRBV5-5 to TRBJ1-5; D ambiguous. V shed 0 bases and J shed 4 bases, with 5 bases lying between them. This CDR3 comprises 13 residues. Germline lookup yields CDR1 SGHKS and CDR2 YYEKEE (reference sequence). The CDR3 DNA sequence: TGTGCCAGCAGCTTGGCCAGGAATCAGCCCCAGCATTTT. Protein product: CASSLARNQPQHF.

The chain carries TRBV28 and TRBJ2-1; the D gene is possibly TRBD1 (6 bases). Germline V CDR1 and CDR2: MDHEN, SYDVKM. The CDR3 covers 14 residues. Between the trimmed V and J ends, which lost 10 bases and 5 bases, there was a span of 18 bases. CDR3 sequence: CATATEQGHNEQFF. In DNA, the CDR3 is TGTGCCACCGCGACCGAACAGGGCCACAATGAGCAGTTCTTC.

The rearrangement joins TRBV7-7 to TRBJ2-1; 8 nucleotides match TRBD2. The CDR3 spans 14 residues. CDR1 SSHAT and CDR2 FNYEAQ come from the germline V gene (reference sequence). V trimming: 0 bases; J trimming: 9 bases; junction bases outside the gene matches: 4. DNA for the CDR3: TGTGCCAGCAGCTTAGCTGGACTAGCTTCTGAGCAGTTCTTC. Amino acids: CASSLAGLASEQFF.

The rearrangement joins TRBV11-2 to TRBJ1-2; a weak D match, TRBD1 (5 bases). The CDR3 spans 14 residues. Trimming took off 5 bases at V and 4 bases at J, with 14 bases between the two ends. CDR1 and CDR2 from the germline V gene are SGHAT and FQNNGV. Here the CDR3 DNA reads TGTGCCAGCAGCGTGGCAGGGTACGGCTATGGCTACACCTTC. As protein: CASSVAGYGYGYTF.

J is TRBJ2-2 and V is TRBV5-1; 10 nucleotides line up with TRBD2. Germline V CDR1 and CDR2: SGHRS, YFSETQ. V lost 1 base and J lost 7; bases outside the gene matches: 13. The CDR3 totals 18 residues. The CDR3 coding sequence is TGCGCCAGCAGCTTGACTCCTCGACCGGGACTAGCGATCGGGGAGCTGTTTTTT. Its translation is CASSLTPRPGLAIGELFF.